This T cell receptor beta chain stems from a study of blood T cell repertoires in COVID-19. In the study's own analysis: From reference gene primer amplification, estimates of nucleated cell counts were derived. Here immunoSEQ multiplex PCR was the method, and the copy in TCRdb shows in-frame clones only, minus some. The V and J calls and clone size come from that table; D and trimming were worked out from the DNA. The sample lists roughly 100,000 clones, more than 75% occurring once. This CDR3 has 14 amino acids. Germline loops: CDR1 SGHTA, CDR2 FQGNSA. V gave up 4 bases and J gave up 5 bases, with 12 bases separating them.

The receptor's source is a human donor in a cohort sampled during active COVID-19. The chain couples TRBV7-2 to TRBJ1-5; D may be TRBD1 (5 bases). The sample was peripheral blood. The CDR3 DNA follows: TGTGCCAGCAGCTATACAGGTCCGGATCAGCCCCAGCATTTT. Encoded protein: CASSYTGPDQPQHF.